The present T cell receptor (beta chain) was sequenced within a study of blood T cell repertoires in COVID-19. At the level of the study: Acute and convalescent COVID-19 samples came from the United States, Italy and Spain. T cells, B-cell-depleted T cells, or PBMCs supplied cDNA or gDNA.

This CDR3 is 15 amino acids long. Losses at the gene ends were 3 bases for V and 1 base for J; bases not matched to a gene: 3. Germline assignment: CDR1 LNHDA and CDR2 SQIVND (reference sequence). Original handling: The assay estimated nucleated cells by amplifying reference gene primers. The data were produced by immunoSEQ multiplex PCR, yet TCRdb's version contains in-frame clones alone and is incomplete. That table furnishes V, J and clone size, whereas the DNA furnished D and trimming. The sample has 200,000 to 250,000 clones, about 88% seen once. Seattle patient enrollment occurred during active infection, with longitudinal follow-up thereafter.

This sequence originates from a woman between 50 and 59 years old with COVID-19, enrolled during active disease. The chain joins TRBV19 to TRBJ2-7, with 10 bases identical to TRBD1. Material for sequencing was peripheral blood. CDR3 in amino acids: CASSMGTGASYEQYF. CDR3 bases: TGTGCCAGTAGTATGGGGACAGGGGCTTCCTACGAGCAGTACTTC.